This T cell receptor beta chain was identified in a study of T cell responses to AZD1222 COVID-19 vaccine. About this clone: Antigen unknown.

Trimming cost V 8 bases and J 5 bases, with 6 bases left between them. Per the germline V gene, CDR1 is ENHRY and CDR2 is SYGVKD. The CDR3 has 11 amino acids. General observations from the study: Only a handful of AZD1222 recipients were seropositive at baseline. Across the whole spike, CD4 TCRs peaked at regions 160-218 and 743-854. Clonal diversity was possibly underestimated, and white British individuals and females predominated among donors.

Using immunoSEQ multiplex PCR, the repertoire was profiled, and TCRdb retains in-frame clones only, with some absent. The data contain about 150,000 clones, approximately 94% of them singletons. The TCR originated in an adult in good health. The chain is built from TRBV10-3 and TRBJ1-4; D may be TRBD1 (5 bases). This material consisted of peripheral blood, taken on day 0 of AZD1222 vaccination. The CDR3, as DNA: TGTGCCATCGGGGCGAATGAAAAACTGTTTTTT. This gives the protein CAIGANEKLFF.